This note documents a single T cell receptor (beta chain) sequence. Antigen specificity is unknown. Only in-frame clones appear in the TCRdb table, and some are missing; sequencing was by immunoSEQ multiplex PCR. The sample carries about 9,500 clones, under 95% recorded once. The record originates from a study of T cell clonotyping in hematopoietic cell transplantation. Study results and caveats: Cells were unsorted, so CD4 and CD8 contributions were not separated. At the given depth, recipient repertoires were over 95% de novo clonotypes. Pathologically expanded recipient clonotypes increased progressively from day 30 to day 180 as diversity fell.

Deletions cut 5 bases from V and 6 bases from J, with 20 bases between. Germline assignment: CDR1 MDHEN and CDR2 SYDVKM. The CDR3 spans 16 residues. The TCR comes from a male patient aged 45 to 59 who had an allogeneic stem cell transplant from a related donor, so T cells may come from the graft donor. Some clones in this sample may be carry-over from other donors' samples. The sequences come from PBMCs, collected 100 days after allogeneic stem cell transplant. The chain couples TRBV28 to TRBJ1-5; D is undetermined. The CDR3 nucleotides are TGTGCCAGCAGTAAGGGAAGCCACCTCCGAGCTCAGCCCCAGCATTTT. Protein product: CASSKGSHLRAQPQHF.